Listed here are 20 T cell receptor beta chains from one sample, sequenced in a study of a mutant IDH1 vaccine in newly diagnosed glioma. Sequenced by immunoSEQ multiplex PCR; TCRdb stores in-frame clones only, minus some. The sample holds around 67,000 clones, more than 70% seen once. Time point specified: baseline, week 1 (first vaccination visit). The treatment is: pre-vaccination baseline after standard-of-care therapy. Specimen: peripheral blood mononuclear cells (PBMCs), collected from a glioma patient treated with radiotherapy, temozolomide or both. These receptor sequences come from a young woman with glioma. Some clones in this sample may be carry-over from other donors' samples.

This clone was seen only a few times. V and J are TRBV5-6 and TRBJ2-6; the D gene is possibly TRBD2 (6 bases). This CDR3 is built from 17 residues. CDR1 and CDR2 (germline): SGHDT, YYEEEE. V gave up 4 bases and J gave up 2 bases, with 16 bases separating them. CDR3 bases: TGTGCCAGCAGCGACGGGACGGGGGATCCTGGGGCCAACGTCCTGACTTTC. Its translation is CASSDGTGDPGANVLTF.

The DNA of the CDR3 is TGTGCTAGTGGTTTGGACAGAGGGGGTGGCTACACCTTC. Translated: CASGLDRGGGYTF. This sequence joins TRBV12-5 and TRBJ1-2, with D perhaps TRBD1 (6 bases). V gave up 1 base and J gave up 7 bases, with 10 bases separating them. Germline CDR1 is LGHNT and CDR2 is FRNRAP. This CDR3 contains 13 residues.

The rearrangement links TRBV20-1 to TRBJ2-5; D gene ambiguous. Looked up from germline, CDR1 is DFQATT and CDR2 is SNEGSKA (reference sequence). The CDR3 consists of 11 residues. V lost 4 bases and J lost 5, with 8 bases in between. The CDR3 region has the DNA TGCAGTGCTAAAAGCGTCGAGACCCAGTACTTC. Amino acids: CSAKSVETQYF.

This clone was counted once. The rearrangement joins TRBV13 to TRBJ1-4; TRBD1 might be the D (5 bases). The V gene's germline CDR1 is PRHDT and CDR2 FYEKMQ (reference sequence). V lost 5 bases, J lost 12 bases, and 13 bases lay in between. This CDR3 contains 12 residues. The CDR3 spells CASSKRRGELFF. The DNA for the CDR3 is TGTGCCAGCAGCAAACGGAGAGGGGAACTGTTTTTT.

The rearrangement links TRBV5-1 to TRBJ2-3; unclear D gene. CDR1 is SGHRS, CDR2 YFSETQ, per germline. V lost 5 bases and J lost 3, with 7 bases in between. The CDR3 has 12 residues. The CDR3 sequence is CASSKDTDTQYF. The CDR3 DNA sequence: TGCGCCAGCAGTAAAGATACAGATACGCAGTATTTT.

The chain links TRBV5-1 to TRBJ2-4; D unresolved. Germline V gene data show CDR1 as SGHRS and CDR2 as YFSETQ. This CDR3 region has 16 residues. Trimming cost V 0 bases and J 0 bases, with 10 bases left between them. The CDR3 DNA sequence: TGCGCCAGCAGCTTGGAGGCCGGGCTAGCCAAAAACATTCAGTACTTC. Translating gives CASSLEAGLAKNIQYF.

The chain recombines TRBV25-1 with TRBJ2-5; unclear D gene. Germline V CDR1 and CDR2: MGHDK, SYGVNS. The length of the CDR3 is 11 residues. Trimming pared 4 bases from V and 5 bases from J, leaving 5 bases between. The CDR3 sequence is CASSARETQYF. CDR3 bases: TGTGCCAGCAGTGCGCGGGAGACCCAGTACTTC.

The V and J genes are TRBV7-6 and TRBJ1-6; possibly TRBD1 for D (6 bases). CDR1 is SGHVS and CDR2 is FNYEAQ in the germline V gene. CDR3 size: 19 residues. V lost 4 bases and J lost 1, with 20 bases in between. The CDR3 region is CASSSLVQGKMSYNSPLHF. The CDR3 DNA follows: TGTGCCAGCAGCTCACTGGTTCAGGGGAAGATGTCCTATAATTCACCCCTCCACTTT.

This clone came up a few times. Other nucleotide sequences from this sample produce the same CDR3. This chain uses TRBV9 with TRBJ1-1; 7 bases align to TRBD1. V lost 3 bases and J lost 4; bases outside the gene matches: 6. CDR1 is SGDLS and CDR2 is YYNGEE in the germline V gene. This CDR3 has 14 amino acids. The CDR3 region has the DNA TGTGCCAGCAGCGCACCGGACAGGTCCACTGAAGCTTTCTTT. This encodes CASSAPDRSTEAFF.

The chain couples TRBV9 to TRBJ1-1; D call uncertain. CDR3 length equals 15 residues. Germline assignment: CDR1 SGDLS and CDR2 YYNGEE. V gave up 0 bases and J gave up 0 bases, with 9 bases separating them. DNA of the CDR3: TGTGCCAGCAGCGTAGGAGGTTCAATGAACACTGAAGCTTTCTTT. This translates into CASSVGGSMNTEAFF.

The chain uses TRBV5-1 and TRBJ2-3; 13 bases match TRBD2. The junction had 5 bases not matched to a gene; V was cut back by 4 bases and J by 0 bases. CDR1 is SGHRS and CDR2 is YFSETQ in the germline V gene. The CDR3 length is 17 residues. CDR3: CASSETTSGRSTDTQYF. The CDR3 nucleotides are TGCGCCAGCAGCGAGACGACTAGCGGGAGGAGCACAGATACGCAGTATTTT.

The genes are TRBV6-6 and TRBJ2-3; weak D call: TRBD1 (5 bases). V was clipped by 10 bases and J by 2 bases, with 13 bases between them. CDR1 and CDR2 from the germline V gene are MNHNY and SVGAGI (reference sequence). This CDR3 region has 13 residues. Written as DNA, the CDR3 is TGTGCCAACACCAGGGTAGTCACAGATACGCAGTATTTT. Its translation is CANTRVVTDTQYF.

V and J are TRBV5-4 and TRBJ2-7, with D possibly being TRBD2 (6 bases). CDR3 length equals 15 residues. CDR1 SGHNT and CDR2 YYREEE come from the germline V gene (reference sequence). V gave up 4 bases and J gave up 3 bases, with 17 bases separating them. CDR3 coding DNA: TGTGCCAGCAGCATGGGACCCGGGAGAGACTACGAGCAGTACTTC. Residues: CASSMGPGRDYEQYF.

The V gene is TRBV6-6, the J gene TRBJ1-5; no reliable D call. Germline V gene data show CDR1 as MNHNY and CDR2 as SVGAGI (reference sequence). The CDR3 is 14 residues long. The V and J ends lost 6 bases and 0 bases respectively, with 9 bases between them. CDR3 protein: CASRPTYSNQPQHF. The DNA of the CDR3 is TGTGCCAGCAGGCCGACGTATAGCAATCAGCCCCAGCATTTT.

A few counts support this clone. This rearrangement joins TRBV19 to TRBJ2-2; perhaps TRBD2 as D (6 bases). V was clipped by 5 bases and J by 8 bases, with 12 bases between them. The germline CDR1 and CDR2 sequences are LNHDA and SQIVND (reference sequence). The CDR3 is made up of 13 amino acids. This chain's CDR3 is CASSRGIHGELFF. Written as DNA, the CDR3 is TGTGCCAGTAGTCGCGGGATCCATGGGGAGCTGTTTTTT. The variable domain in full, completed from reference TRBV19 and TRBJ2-2, reads DGGITQSPKYLFRKEGQNVTLSCEQNLNHDAMYWYRQDPGQGLRLIYYSQIVNDFQKGDIAEGYSVSREKKESFPLTVTSAQKNPTAFYLCASSRGIHGELFFGEGSRLTVL.

This chain joins TRBV7-9 and TRBJ2-1; 14 bases match TRBD2. The length of the CDR3 is 15 residues. V was pared by 4 bases and J by 8 bases, with 4 bases of the junction left unmatched. The germline CDR1 and CDR2 sequences are SEHNR and FQNEAQ (reference sequence). CDR3: CASSSQGLAGDEQFF. In DNA form, the CDR3 reads TGTGCCAGCAGCTCACAGGGACTAGCGGGGGATGAGCAGTTCTTC.

CDR3: CASRRQETQYF. CDR3 in DNA: TGTGCCAGCAGACGACAGGAGACCCAGTACTTC. V gene TRBV6-5 combines with J gene TRBJ2-5; D may be TRBD1 (5 bases). Trimming took 6 bases from V and 5 from J, leaving 7 bases between them. Germline V gene lookup returns CDR1 MNHEY and CDR2 SVGAGI. The CDR3 extends over 11 amino acids.

The rearrangement joins TRBV6-5 to TRBJ2-7; D is ambiguous. This CDR3 is 13 amino acids long. From germline, CDR1 is MNHEY and CDR2 SVGAGI. V lost 0 bases, J lost 3 bases, and 6 bases lay in between. CDR3 in DNA: TGTGCCAGCAGTTACTCGTATAACTACGAGCAGTACTTC. Translation gives CASSYSYNYEQYF.

The V gene is TRBV30, the J gene TRBJ1-2, with TRBD1 as a possible D gene (6 bases). Germline V gives CDR1 GTSNPN, CDR2 SVGIG (reference sequence). Between the trimmed V and J ends, which lost 2 bases and 7 bases, there was a span of 20 bases. This CDR3 region has 15 residues. CDR3 nucleotide sequence: TGTGCCTGGAGTACGGGGGGAAGCAACAGGGCTGGCTACACCTTC. It codes for CAWSTGGSNRAGYTF.

This clone was seen only a few times. CDR3 DNA sequence: TGTGCCAGCAGTTTAAGCTCGATCGCGAACACTGAAGCTTTCTTT. Protein sequence: CASSLSSIANTEAFF. The rearrangement joins TRBV28 to TRBJ1-1; D unclear. Trimming left V 2 bases short and J 1 base short, with 11 bases between. CDR3 length equals 15 residues. Germline CDR1 MDHEN, CDR2 SYDVKM.